The entry below describes one TCR beta chain. The target antigen is unknown. The genomic DNA of each subset was split evenly across several immunoSEQ plates. TCRdb's table, derived via immunoSEQ multiplex PCR, lists solely in-frame clones and lacks some. The sample has about 700,000 clones, roughly 70% seen once. Each donor was a Caucasian adult residing in Nashville, Tennessee. This specimen comes from a study of shared clonotypes between healthy human individuals. Study-wide results and limits: Relative to clonotypes present in all four donors, those not shared had lower generation probabilities.

Losses at the gene ends were 5 bases for V and 4 bases for J; bases not matched to a gene: 7. The CDR3 has 15 residues. The germline V gene has CDR1 SGHNT and CDR2 YENEEA. The sequence derives from a woman between 25 and 40 years old in good health. The specimen sequenced was memory CD4+ T cells sorted from blood. The subset: CD45RA-negative fraction. The rearrangement joins TRBV11-3 to TRBJ2-5; 10 bases agree with TRBD1. DNA for the CDR3: TGTGCCAGCAGCCTGGGACAGGGGAATTTAGAGACCCAGTACTTC. Protein: CASSLGQGNLETQYF.